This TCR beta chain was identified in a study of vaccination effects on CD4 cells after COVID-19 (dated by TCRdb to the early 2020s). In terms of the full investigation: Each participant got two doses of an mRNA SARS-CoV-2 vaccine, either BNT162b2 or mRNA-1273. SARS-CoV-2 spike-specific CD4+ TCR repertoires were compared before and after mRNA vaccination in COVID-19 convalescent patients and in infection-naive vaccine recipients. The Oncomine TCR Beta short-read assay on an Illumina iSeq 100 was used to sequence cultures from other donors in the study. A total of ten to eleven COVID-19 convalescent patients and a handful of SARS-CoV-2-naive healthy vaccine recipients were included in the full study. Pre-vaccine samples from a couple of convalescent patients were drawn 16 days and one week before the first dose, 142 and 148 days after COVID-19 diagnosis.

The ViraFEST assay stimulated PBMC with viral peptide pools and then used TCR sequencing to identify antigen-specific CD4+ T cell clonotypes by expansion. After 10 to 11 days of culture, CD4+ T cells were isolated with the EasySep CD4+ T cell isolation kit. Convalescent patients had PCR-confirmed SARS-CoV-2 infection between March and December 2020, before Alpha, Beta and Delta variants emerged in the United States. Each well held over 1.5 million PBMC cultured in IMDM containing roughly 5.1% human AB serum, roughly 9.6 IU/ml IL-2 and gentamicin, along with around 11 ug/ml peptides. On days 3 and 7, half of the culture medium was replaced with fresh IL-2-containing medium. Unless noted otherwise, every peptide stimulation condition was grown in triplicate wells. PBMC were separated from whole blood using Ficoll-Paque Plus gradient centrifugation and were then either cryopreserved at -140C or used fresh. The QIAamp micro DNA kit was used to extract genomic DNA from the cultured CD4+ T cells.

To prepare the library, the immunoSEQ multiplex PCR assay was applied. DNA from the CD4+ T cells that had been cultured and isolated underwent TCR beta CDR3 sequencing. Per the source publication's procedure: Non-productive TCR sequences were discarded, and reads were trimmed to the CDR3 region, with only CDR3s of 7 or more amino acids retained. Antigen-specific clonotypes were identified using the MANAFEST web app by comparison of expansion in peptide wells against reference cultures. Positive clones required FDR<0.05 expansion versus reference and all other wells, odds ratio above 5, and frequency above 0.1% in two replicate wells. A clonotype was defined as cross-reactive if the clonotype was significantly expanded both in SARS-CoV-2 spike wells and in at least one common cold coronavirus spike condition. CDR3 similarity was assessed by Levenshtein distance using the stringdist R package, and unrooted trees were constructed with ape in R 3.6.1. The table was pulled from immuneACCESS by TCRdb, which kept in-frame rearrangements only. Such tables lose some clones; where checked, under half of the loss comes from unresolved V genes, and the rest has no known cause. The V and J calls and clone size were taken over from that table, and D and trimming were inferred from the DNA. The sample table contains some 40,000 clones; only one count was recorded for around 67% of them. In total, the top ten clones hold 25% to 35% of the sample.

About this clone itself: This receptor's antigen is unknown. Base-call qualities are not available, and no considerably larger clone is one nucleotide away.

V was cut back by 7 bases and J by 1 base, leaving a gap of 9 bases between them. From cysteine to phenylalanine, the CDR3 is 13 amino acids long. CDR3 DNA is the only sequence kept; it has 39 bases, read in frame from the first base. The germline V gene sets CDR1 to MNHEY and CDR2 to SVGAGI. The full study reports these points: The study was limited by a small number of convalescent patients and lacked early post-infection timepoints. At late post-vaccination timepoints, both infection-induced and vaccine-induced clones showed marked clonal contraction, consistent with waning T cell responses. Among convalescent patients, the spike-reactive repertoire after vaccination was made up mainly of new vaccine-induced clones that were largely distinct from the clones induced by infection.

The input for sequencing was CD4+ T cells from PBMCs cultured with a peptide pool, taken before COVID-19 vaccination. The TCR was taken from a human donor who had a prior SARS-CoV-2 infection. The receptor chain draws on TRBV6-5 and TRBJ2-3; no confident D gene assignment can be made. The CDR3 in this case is CASTRVGTDTQYF. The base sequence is TGTGCCAGCACTCGGGTCGGCACAGATACGCAGTATTTT.